The rows below give T cell receptor beta chains drawn from one sample of a study of cytomegalovirus exposure and HLA in healthy donors. Produced via immunoSEQ multiplex PCR; TCRdb's table is partial and in-frame only. The sample has about 140,000 clones; about 79% are singletons. The sample comprised PBMCs. The receptors derive from a woman aged 25 to 45 in good health and CMV-seronegative. The CDR3 runs from the conserved cysteine through the conserved F or W. Each record gives: clone size, D gene, V gene, J gene, CDR3 protein, CDR3 DNA. The D gene is left open where the match is weak. Expanded clones are given a class, and other clones once, few, many or no size at all.

size: -
D: -
V: TRBV14
J: TRBJ1-5
CDR3: CASSQRISNQPQHF
DNA: TGTGCCAGCAGCCAGAGGATTAGCAATCAGCCCCAGCATTTT

size: few
D: TRBD1
V: TRBV27
J: TRBJ2-7
CDR3: CASSPTGLEQYF
DNA: TGTGCCAGCAGTCCGACAGGGCTCGAGCAGTACTTC

size: -
D: TRBD1
V: TRBV5-1
J: TRBJ2-6
CDR3: CASSSGQGAGANVLTF
DNA: TGCGCCAGCAGCTCGGGACAGGGGGCTGGGGCCAACGTCCTGACTTTC

size: -
D: -
V: TRBV6-1
J: TRBJ1-2
CDR3: CASSEFGGQGPDGYTF
DNA: TGTGCCAGCAGTGAATTCGGGGGGCAGGGGCCAGACGGCTACACCTTC

size: -
D: TRBD1
V: TRBV10-3
J: TRBJ2-6
CDR3: CAISESGTGQGSTGANVLTF
DNA: TGTGCCATCAGTGAGTCCGGGACAGGACAGGGGTCGACTGGGGCCAACGTCCTGACTTTC

size: -
D: -
V: TRBV13
J: TRBJ1-2
CDR3: CASSLGRGFYGYTF
DNA: TGTGCCAGCAGCTTAGGGAGGGGGTTCTATGGCTACACCTTC

size: -
D: -
V: TRBV13
J: TRBJ2-5
CDR3: CASSFGSGETQYF
DNA: TGTGCCAGCAGCTTTGGTAGCGGAGAGACCCAGTACTTC

size: -
D: -
V: TRBV6-5
J: TRBJ1-5
CDR3: CASSRGIRGDQPQHF
DNA: TGTGCCAGCTCGAGAGGGATCCGGGGGGATCAGCCCCAGCATTTT

size: -
D: TRBD1
V: TRBV4-2
J: TRBJ2-7
CDR3: CASSRTGTGDYEQYF
DNA: TGTGCCAGCAGCCGGACCGGGACAGGAGATTACGAGCAGTACTTC

size: -
D: TRBD2
V: TRBV2
J: TRBJ2-1
CDR3: CASSKTSGHNEQFF
DNA: TGTGCCAGCAGTAAGACTAGCGGCCACAATGAGCAGTTCTTC

size: -
D: TRBD1
V: TRBV30
J: TRBJ2-7
CDR3: CAWIPIDRVDYEQYF
DNA: TGTGCCTGGATTCCAATCGACAGGGTCGACTACGAGCAGTACTTC

size: -
D: -
V: TRBV4-1
J: TRBJ2-7
CDR3: CASSQAIQGYEQYF
DNA: TGCGCCAGCAGCCAAGCAATACAGGGATACGAGCAGTACTTC

size: few
D: -
V: TRBV5-6
J: TRBJ2-3
CDR3: CASSQGGGPDTDTQYF
DNA: TGTGCCAGCAGCCAGGGAGGGGGTCCGGACACAGATACGCAGTATTTT

size: -
D: TRBD1
V: TRBV6-1
J: TRBJ1-5
CDR3: CASSDGQGGYQPQHF
DNA: TGTGCCAGCAGTGACGGACAGGGGGGCTATCAGCCCCAGCATTTT

size: -
D: TRBD1
V: TRBV11-2
J: TRBJ1-1
CDR3: CASSLVTGGLSGNTEAFF
DNA: TGTGCCAGCAGCTTAGTCACAGGGGGCTTATCGGGGAACACTGAAGCTTTCTTT

size: -
D: TRBD1
V: TRBV4-1
J: TRBJ1-5
CDR3: CASSLGQGGNQPQHF
DNA: TGCGCCAGCAGCTTGGGACAGGGCGGCAATCAGCCCCAGCATTTT

size: -
D: -
V: TRBV30
J: TRBJ2-3
CDR3: CAWGRRGIGEFPTDTQYF
DNA: TGTGCCTGGGGTAGAAGGGGGATCGGGGAATTCCCCACAGATACGCAGTATTTT

size: -
D: -
V: TRBV7-8
J: TRBJ1-1
CDR3: CASSLRSGKGPEAFF
DNA: TGTGCCAGCAGCTTAAGGTCAGGGAAAGGGCCTGAAGCTTTCTTT

size: -
D: -
V: TRBV27
J: TRBJ1-1
CDR3: CASIVRRSRRGTEAFF
DNA: TGTGCCAGCATAGTACGGAGGAGCCGAAGAGGCACTGAAGCTTTCTTT

size: -
D: TRBD1
V: TRBV5-1
J: TRBJ1-1
CDR3: CASGRDRGSEAFF
DNA: TGCGCCAGCGGCCGGGACAGGGGATCTGAAGCTTTCTTT

size: -
D: -
V: TRBV27
J: TRBJ1-5
CDR3: CASSSAAGAGQPQHF
DNA: TGTGCCAGCAGTTCTGCCGCGGGAGCGGGGCAGCCCCAGCATTTT

size: -
D: -
V: TRBV19
J: TRBJ1-5
CDR3: CASTLGHLNQPQHF
DNA: TGTGCCAGTACCCTGGGACACCTTAATCAGCCCCAGCATTTT

size: -
D: TRBD1
V: TRBV9
J: TRBJ2-2
CDR3: CASRMGRGLDTGELFF
DNA: TGTGCCAGTCGAATGGGAAGGGGGCTTGACACCGGGGAGCTGTTTTTT

size: -
D: -
V: TRBV20-1
J: TRBJ2-2
CDR3: CSALTHLELFF
DNA: TGCAGCGCTCTTACTCACCTGGAGCTGTTTTTT

size: -
D: -
V: TRBV27
J: TRBJ2-4
CDR3: CASSPQTSGNIQYF
DNA: TGTGCCAGCAGCCCTCAGACTAGTGGGAACATTCAGTACTTC

size: -
D: -
V: TRBV13
J: TRBJ1-3
CDR3: CASSLPSEAGNTIYF
DNA: TGTGCCAGCAGCTTACCCAGCGAGGCTGGAAACACCATATATTTT

size: once
D: -
V: TRBV9
J: TRBJ2-7
CDR3: CASSVDNSHLYEQYF
DNA: TGTGCCAGCAGCGTAGACAACAGTCACTTATACGAGCAGTACTTC

size: -
D: TRBD2
V: TRBV7-9
J: TRBJ2-5
CDR3: CASSSEERGYLETQYF
DNA: TGTGCCAGCAGCTCGGAAGAGCGGGGATACCTAGAGACCCAGTACTTC

size: -
D: -
V: TRBV5-6
J: TRBJ2-7
CDR3: CASSLGTGISNYEQYF
DNA: TGTGCCAGCAGCTTGGGAACAGGGATCTCTAATTACGAGCAGTACTTC

size: -
D: -
V: TRBV11-2
J: TRBJ1-1
CDR3: CASSLLSGGNTEAFF
DNA: TGTGCCAGCAGCTTACTTTCGGGGGGTAACACTGAAGCTTTCTTT

size: -
D: -
V: TRBV11-3
J: TRBJ1-6
CDR3: CASSLDRNSPLHF
DNA: TGTGCCAGCAGCTTAGACCGGAATTCACCCCTCCACTTT

size: -
D: -
V: TRBV6-5
J: TRBJ2-7
CDR3: CASSLAHYEQYF
DNA: TGTGCCAGCTCGCTAGCGCACTACGAGCAGTACTTC

size: -
D: TRBD1
V: TRBV4-2
J: TRBJ1-6
CDR3: CASSQKTGENSPLHF
DNA: TGTGCCAGCAGCCAAAAGACAGGGGAGAATTCACCCCTCCACTTT

size: -
D: TRBD1
V: TRBV7-6
J: TRBJ2-5
CDR3: CASSRTRQGETQYF
DNA: TGTGCCAGCAGCCGAACTCGACAGGGAGAGACCCAGTACTTC

size: -
D: -
V: TRBV2
J: TRBJ1-6
CDR3: CASTKSGADSPLHF
DNA: TGTGCCAGCACTAAATCAGGGGCCGATTCACCCCTCCACTTT

size: -
D: -
V: TRBV19
J: TRBJ1-1
CDR3: CASSLTGSTEAFF
DNA: TGTGCCAGTTCTTTAACAGGATCCACTGAAGCTTTCTTT

size: -
D: TRBD1
V: TRBV11-2
J: TRBJ1-2
CDR3: CASSLAGTGAILWGYTF
DNA: TGTGCCAGCAGCCTAGCTGGGACAGGGGCGATCCTATGGGGCTACACCTTC

size: -
D: TRBD2
V: TRBV4-2
J: TRBJ2-7
CDR3: CASSQDPPSGGNLYEQYF
DNA: TGTGCCAGCAGCCAAGATCCCCCAAGCGGGGGGAATCTCTACGAGCAGTACTTC

size: once
D: TRBD1
V: TRBV6-5
J: TRBJ1-2
CDR3: CASSYSSTGGNYGYTF
DNA: TGTGCCAGCAGTTACTCTTCCACAGGGGGTAACTATGGCTACACCTTC

size: -
D: -
V: TRBV5-1
J: TRBJ2-2
CDR3: CASRRGLEAGELFF
DNA: TGCGCCAGCAGGAGAGGTCTTGAGGCCGGGGAGCTGTTTTTT

size: -
D: -
V: TRBV14
J: TRBJ2-7
CDR3: CASSQDWAGRMPQYF
DNA: TGTGCCAGCAGCCAAGATTGGGCAGGGAGGATGCCCCAGTACTTC

size: -
D: TRBD1
V: TRBV10-3
J: TRBJ1-2
CDR3: CAISSGTVANYGYTF
DNA: TGTGCCATCAGCTCCGGGACAGTAGCTAACTATGGCTACACCTTC

size: once
D: -
V: TRBV2
J: TRBJ2-3
CDR3: CAGQTGLHRGRVTDTQYF
DNA: TGTGCCGGACAGACAGGCCTACATCGCGGTCGAGTGACAGATACGCAGTATTTT

size: -
D: -
V: TRBV7-3
J: TRBJ2-2
CDR3: CASSPTGNTGELFF
DNA: TGTGCCAGCAGTCCTACAGGGAATACCGGGGAGCTGTTTTTT

size: -
D: TRBD1
V: TRBV25-1
J: TRBJ1-1
CDR3: CASSERGLGTEAFF
DNA: TGTGCCAGCAGTGAAAGGGGGCTGGGCACTGAAGCTTTCTTT

size: many
D: -
V: TRBV27
J: TRBJ2-7
CDR3: CASSLGGGPYEQYF
DNA: TGTGCCAGCAGCCTTGGCGGGGGCCCCTACGAGCAGTACTTC

size: -
D: -
V: TRBV19
J: TRBJ1-4
CDR3: CASSKGGSEKLFF
DNA: TGTGCCAGTAGTAAAGGAGGTAGTGAAAAACTGTTTTTT

size: few
D: TRBD1
V: TRBV29-1
J: TRBJ2-7
CDR3: CSVRDSYEQYF
DNA: TGCAGCGTTAGGGACAGCTACGAGCAGTACTTC

size: -
D: TRBD1
V: TRBV5-1
J: TRBJ2-3
CDR3: CAAAWTGGADTQYF
DNA: TGCGCCGCGGCGTGGACAGGGGGAGCAGATACGCAGTATTTT

size: -
D: -
V: TRBV7-2
J: TRBJ1-1
CDR3: CASSLSGLRVNTEAFF
DNA: TGTGCCAGCAGCTTGTCAGGGCTTCGGGTGAACACTGAAGCTTTCTTT

size: -
D: -
V: TRBV29-1
J: TRBJ1-2
CDR3: CSVEAGAYGYTF
DNA: TGCAGCGTTGAGGCAGGGGCCTATGGCTACACCTTC

size: -
D: -
V: TRBV7-7
J: TRBJ2-2
CDR3: CASSPGDFNTGELFF
DNA: TGTGCCAGCAGCCCCGGGGATTTCAACACCGGGGAGCTGTTTTTT

size: -
D: TRBD1
V: TRBV11-2
J: TRBJ1-2
CDR3: CASSPRTGKGGGYTF
DNA: TGTGCCAGCAGCCCCCGGACAGGGAAAGGAGGGGGCTACACCTTC

size: -
D: -
V: TRBV27
J: TRBJ1-1
CDR3: CASTPRRGVSTEAFF
DNA: TGTGCCAGCACCCCACGTCGGGGAGTGAGCACTGAAGCTTTCTTT

size: once
D: -
V: TRBV25-1
J: TRBJ1-4
CDR3: CASSDRGSEKLFF
DNA: TGTGCCAGCAGTGACAGGGGTAGCGAAAAACTGTTTTTT

size: -
D: TRBD1
V: TRBV30
J: TRBJ1-2
CDR3: CAWRIQGARNGYTF
DNA: TGTGCCTGGAGGATCCAGGGGGCGCGAAATGGCTACACCTTC

size: -
D: TRBD2
V: TRBV19
J: TRBJ2-3
CDR3: CASSMLAGGLIDTQYF
DNA: TGTGCCAGTAGTATGCTAGCGGGGGGTCTGATCGATACGCAGTATTTT